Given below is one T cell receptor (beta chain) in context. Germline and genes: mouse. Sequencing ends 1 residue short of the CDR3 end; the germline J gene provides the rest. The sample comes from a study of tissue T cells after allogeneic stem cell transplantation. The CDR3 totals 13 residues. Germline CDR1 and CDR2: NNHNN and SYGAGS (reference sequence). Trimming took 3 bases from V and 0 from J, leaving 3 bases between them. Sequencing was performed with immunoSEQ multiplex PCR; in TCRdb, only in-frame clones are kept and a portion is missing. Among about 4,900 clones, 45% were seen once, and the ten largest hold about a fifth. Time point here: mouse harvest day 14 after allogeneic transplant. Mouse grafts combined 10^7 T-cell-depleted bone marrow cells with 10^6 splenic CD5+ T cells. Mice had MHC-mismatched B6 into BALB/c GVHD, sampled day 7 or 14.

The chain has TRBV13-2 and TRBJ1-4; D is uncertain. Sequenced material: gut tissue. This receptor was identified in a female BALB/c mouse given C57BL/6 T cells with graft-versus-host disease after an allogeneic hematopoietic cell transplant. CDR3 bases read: TGTGCCAGCGGTGTTATTTCCAACGAAAGATTATTT. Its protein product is CASGVISNERLF. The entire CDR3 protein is CASGVISNERLFF.